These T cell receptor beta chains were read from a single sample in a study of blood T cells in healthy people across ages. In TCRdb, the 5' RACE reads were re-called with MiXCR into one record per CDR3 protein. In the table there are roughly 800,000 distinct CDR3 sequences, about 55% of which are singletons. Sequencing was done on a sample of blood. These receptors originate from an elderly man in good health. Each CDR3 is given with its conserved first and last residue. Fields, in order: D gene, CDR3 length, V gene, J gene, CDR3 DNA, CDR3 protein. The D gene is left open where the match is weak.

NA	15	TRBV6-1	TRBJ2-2	TGTGCCAGCAGTGAAAAGGACCCGAGCACCGGGGAGCTGTTTTTT	CASSEKDPSTGELFF
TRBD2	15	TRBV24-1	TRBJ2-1	TGTGCCACGGGGGGGAATAGACTAGCGGTCGATGAGCAGTTCTTC	CATGGNRLAVDEQFF
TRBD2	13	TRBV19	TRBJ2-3	TGTGCCAGTAGTGGAGTAGCGGGAGATACGCAGTATTTT	CASSGVAGDTQYF
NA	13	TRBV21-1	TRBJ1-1	TGTGCCTGGGCTTTGAGGGTGGAGACTGAAGCTTTCTTT	CAWALRVETEAFF
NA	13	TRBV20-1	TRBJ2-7	TGCAGTGCTAGCGAGGGGACAAGGTACGAGCAGTACTTC	CSASEGTRYEQYF
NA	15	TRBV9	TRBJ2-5	TGCGCCAGCAGCGGAGGAGGCCAGGGTCGTCACGGGCAGTACTTC	CASSGGGQGRHGQYF
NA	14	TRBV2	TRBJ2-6	TGTGCCAGCAGACAGGGCTCTGGGGCCAACGTCCTGACTTTC	CASRQGSGANVLTF
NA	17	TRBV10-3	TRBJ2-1	TGTGCCATCAGTGAGTCGGGTAGCGGCAGTTCGTACAATGAGCAGTTCTTC	CAISESGSGSSYNEQFF
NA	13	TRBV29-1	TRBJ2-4	TGCAGTTGTTCGGGTTTCTCCTACAATGAGCAGTACTTC	CSCSGFSYNEQYF
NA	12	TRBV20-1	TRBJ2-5	TGCAGTGCCACCAATGGGGGGGAGACCCAGTACTTC	CSATNGGETQYF
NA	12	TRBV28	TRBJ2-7	TGTGCCAGCAGCCTCCTCGTAAAGGAGCAGTACTTC	CASSLLVKEQYF
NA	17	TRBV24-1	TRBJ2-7	TGTGCCACCAGTGATGGACGCGGCCTGGGGGCTATCTACGAGCAGTACTTC	CATSDGRGLGAIYEQYF